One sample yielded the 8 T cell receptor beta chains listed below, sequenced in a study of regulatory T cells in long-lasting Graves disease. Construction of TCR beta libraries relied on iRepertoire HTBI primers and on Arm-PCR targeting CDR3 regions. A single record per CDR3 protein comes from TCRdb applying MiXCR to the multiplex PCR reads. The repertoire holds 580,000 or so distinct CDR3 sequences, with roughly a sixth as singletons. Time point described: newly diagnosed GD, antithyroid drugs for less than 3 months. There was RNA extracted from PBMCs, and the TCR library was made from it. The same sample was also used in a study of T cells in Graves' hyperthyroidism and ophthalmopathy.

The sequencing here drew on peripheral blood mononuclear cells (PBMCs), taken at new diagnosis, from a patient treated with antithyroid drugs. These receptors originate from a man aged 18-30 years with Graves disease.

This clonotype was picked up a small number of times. The chain's CDR3 is CASSLSAFGTDTQYF. As DNA, the CDR3 is TGTGCCAGCAGCCTTAGCGCGTTCGGCACAGATACGCAGTATTTT. The rearrangement uses TRBV11-2 and TRBJ2-3; possible D gene TRBD2, 5 bases. This CDR3 is 15 amino acids long. V was trimmed by 5 bases and J by 1 base, leaving 13 bases between them. Germline V gives CDR1 SGHAT, CDR2 FQNNGV.

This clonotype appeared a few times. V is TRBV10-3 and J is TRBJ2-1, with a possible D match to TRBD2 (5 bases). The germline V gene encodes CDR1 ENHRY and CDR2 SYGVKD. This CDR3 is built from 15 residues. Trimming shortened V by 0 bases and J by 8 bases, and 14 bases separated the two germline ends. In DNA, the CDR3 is TGTGCCATCAGTGAGTCATGGACCAAGGAGGATGAGCAGTTCTTC. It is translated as CAISESWTKEDEQFF.

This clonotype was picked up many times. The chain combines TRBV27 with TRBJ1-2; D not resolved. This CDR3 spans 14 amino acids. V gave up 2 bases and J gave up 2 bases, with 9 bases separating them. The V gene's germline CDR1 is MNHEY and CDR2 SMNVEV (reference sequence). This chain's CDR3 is CASSLREGNYGYTF. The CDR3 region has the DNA TGTGCCAGCAGTTTAAGGGAAGGGAACTATGGCTACACCTTC.

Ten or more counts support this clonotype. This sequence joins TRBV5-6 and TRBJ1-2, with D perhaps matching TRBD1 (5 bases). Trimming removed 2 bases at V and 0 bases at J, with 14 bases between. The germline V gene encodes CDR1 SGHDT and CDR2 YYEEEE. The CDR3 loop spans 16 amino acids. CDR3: CASSFGHLPANYGYTF. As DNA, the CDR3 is TGTGCCAGCAGCTTCGGACACCTACCCGCTAACTATGGCTACACCTTC.

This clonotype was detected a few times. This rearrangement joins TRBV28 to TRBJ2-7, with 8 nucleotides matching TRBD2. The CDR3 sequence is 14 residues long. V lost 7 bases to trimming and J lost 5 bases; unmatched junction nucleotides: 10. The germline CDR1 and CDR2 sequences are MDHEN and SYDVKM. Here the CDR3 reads CASIPGTRGNEQYF. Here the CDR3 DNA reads TGTGCCAGCATTCCCGGGACTAGGGGGAACGAGCAGTACTTC.

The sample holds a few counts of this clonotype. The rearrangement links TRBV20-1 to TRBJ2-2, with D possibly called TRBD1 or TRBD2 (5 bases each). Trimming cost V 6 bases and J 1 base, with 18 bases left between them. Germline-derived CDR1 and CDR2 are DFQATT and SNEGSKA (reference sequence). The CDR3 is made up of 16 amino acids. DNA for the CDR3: TGCAGTGCCCAGATTCACGTGAGGGGGAACACCGGGGAGCTGTTTTTT. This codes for CSAQIHVRGNTGELFF.

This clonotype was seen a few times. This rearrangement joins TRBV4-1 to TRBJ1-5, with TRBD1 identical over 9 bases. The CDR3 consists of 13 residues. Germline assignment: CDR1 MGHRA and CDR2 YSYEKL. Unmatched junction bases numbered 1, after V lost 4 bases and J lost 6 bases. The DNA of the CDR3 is TGCGCCAGCAGCCGGGACAGGGTTCAGCCCCAGCATTTT. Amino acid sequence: CASSRDRVQPQHF.

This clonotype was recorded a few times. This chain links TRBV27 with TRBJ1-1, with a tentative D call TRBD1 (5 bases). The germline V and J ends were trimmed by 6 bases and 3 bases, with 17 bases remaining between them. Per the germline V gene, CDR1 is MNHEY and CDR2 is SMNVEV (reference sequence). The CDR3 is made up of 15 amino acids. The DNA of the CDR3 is TGTGCCAGCAGACCTGCAGGGTCAGTATACACTGAAGCTTTCTTT. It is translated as CASRPAGSVYTEAFF.